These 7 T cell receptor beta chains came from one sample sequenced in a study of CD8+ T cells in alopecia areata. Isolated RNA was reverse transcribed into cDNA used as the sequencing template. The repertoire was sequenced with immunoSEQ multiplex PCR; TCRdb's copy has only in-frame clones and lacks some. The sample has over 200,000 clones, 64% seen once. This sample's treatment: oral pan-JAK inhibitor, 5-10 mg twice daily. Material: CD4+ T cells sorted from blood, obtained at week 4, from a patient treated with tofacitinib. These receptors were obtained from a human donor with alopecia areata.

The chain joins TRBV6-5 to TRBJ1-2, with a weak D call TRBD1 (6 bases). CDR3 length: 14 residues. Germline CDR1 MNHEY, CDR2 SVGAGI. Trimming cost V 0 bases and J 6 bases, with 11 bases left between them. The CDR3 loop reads CASSYSSGGDGYTF. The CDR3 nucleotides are TGTGCCAGCAGTTACTCATCGGGGGGCGATGGCTACACCTTC.

The DNA for the CDR3 is TGTGCCTGGAGGCGGGACAGCTATGGCTACACCTTC. Amino acids: CAWRRDSYGYTF. This chain connects TRBV30 to TRBJ1-2, with TRBD1 matching over 7 bases. J lost 4 bases, V lost 3 bases, and 2 bases had no gene match. Germline CDR1 and CDR2: GTSNPN and SVGIG (reference sequence). The CDR3 consists of 12 residues.

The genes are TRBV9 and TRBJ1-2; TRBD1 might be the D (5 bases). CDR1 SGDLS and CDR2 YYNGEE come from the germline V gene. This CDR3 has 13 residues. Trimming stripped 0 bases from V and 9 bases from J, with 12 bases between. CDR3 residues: CASSVEREGRYTF. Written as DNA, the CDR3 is TGTGCCAGCAGCGTAGAACGGGAGGGACGCTACACCTTC.

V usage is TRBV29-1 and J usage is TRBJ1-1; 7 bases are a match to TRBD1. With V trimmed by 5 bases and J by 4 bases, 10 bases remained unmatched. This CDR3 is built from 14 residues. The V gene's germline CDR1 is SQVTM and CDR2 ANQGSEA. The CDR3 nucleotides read TGCAGCGTTTCGACAGGGACCAGGAGCACTGAAGCTTTCTTT. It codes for CSVSTGTRSTEAFF. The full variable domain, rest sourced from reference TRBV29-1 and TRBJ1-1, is SAVISQKPSRDICQRGTSLTIQCQVDSQVTMMFWYRQQPGQSLTLIATANQGSEATYESGFVIDKFPISRPNLTFSTLTVSNMSPEDSSIYLCSVSTGTRSTEAFFGQGTRLTVV.

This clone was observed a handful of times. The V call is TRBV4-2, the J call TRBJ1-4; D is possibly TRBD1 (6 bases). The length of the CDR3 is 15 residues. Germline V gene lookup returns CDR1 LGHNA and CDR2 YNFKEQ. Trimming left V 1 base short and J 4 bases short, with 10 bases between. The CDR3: CASSQGGQSNEKLFF. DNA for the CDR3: TGTGCCAGCAGCCAAGGAGGACAGAGTAATGAAAAACTGTTTTTT.

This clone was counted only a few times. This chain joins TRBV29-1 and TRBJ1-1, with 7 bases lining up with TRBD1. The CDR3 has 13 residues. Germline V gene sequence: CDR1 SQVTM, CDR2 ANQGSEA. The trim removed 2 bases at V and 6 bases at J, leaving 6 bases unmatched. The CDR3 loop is CSVEPGGVAEAFF. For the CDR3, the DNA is TGCAGCGTTGAACCAGGGGGAGTGGCTGAAGCTTTCTTT.

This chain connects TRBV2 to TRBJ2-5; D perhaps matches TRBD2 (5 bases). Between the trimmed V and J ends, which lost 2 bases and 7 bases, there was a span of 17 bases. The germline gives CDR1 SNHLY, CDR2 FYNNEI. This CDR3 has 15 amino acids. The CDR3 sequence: CASSELEGLSVTQYF. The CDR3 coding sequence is TGTGCCAGCAGTGAATTAGAGGGCCTCTCGGTGACCCAGTACTTC.